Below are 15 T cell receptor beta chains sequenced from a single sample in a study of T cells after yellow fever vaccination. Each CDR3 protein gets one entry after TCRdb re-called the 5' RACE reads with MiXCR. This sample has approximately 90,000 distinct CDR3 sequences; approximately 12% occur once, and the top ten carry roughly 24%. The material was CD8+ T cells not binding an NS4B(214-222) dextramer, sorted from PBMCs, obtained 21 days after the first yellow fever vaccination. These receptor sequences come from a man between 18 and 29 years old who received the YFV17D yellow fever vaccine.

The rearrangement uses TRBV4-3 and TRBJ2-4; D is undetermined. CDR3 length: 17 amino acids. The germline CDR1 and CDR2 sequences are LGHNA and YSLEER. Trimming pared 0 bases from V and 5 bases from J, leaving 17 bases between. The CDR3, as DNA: TGCGCCAGCAGCCAAGATTTGGGTTCGCCTGCGCAAAACATTCAGTACTTC. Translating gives CASSQDLGSPAQNIQYF.

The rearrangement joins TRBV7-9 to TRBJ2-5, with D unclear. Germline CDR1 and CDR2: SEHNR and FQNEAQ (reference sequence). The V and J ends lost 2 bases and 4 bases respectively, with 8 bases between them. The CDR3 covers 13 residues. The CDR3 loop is CASSLRIGETQYF. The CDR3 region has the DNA TGTGCCAGCAGCTTAAGGATCGGAGAGACCCAGTACTTC.

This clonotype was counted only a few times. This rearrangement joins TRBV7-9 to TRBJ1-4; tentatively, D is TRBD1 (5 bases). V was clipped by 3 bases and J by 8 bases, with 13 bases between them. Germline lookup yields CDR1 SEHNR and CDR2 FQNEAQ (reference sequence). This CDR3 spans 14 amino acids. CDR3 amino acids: CASSFWGHEEKLFF. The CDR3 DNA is TGTGCCAGCAGCTTCTGGGGCCACGAGGAAAAACTGTTTTTT.

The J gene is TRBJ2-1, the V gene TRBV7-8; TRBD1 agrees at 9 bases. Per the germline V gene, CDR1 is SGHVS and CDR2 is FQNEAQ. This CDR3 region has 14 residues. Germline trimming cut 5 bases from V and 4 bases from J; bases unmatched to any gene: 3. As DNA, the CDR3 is TGTGCCAGCAGCCCCGGACAGGGGTACAATGAGCAGTTCTTC. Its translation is CASSPGQGYNEQFF.

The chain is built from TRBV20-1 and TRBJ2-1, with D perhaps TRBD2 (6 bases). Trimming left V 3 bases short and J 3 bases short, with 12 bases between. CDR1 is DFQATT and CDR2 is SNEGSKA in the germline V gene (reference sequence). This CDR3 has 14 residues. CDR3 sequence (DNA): TGCAGTGCTAGGACGGGGGAGAACTACAATGAGCAGTTCTTC. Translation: CSARTGENYNEQFF.

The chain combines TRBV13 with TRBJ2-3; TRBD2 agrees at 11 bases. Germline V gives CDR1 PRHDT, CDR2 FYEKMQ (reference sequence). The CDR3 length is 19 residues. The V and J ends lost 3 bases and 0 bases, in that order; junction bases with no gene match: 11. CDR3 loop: CASSFPLLAGGASTDTQYF. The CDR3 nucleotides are TGTGCCAGCAGCTTTCCCCTTCTAGCGGGGGGTGCTAGCACAGATACGCAGTATTTT.

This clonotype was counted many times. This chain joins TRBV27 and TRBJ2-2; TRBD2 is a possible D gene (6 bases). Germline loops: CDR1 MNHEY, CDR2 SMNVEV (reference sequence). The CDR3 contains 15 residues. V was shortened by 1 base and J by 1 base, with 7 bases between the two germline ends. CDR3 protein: CASSLYGGNTGELFF. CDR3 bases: TGTGCCAGCAGTTTATACGGGGGGAACACCGGGGAGCTGTTTTTT.

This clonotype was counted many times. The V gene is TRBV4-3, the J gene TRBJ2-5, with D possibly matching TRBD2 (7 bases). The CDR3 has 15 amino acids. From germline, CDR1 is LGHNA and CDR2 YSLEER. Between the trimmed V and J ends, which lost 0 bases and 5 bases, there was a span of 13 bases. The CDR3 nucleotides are TGCGCCAGCAGCCAAGATCAGGGGCGGGGGGAGACCCAGTACTTC. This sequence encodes CASSQDQGRGETQYF.

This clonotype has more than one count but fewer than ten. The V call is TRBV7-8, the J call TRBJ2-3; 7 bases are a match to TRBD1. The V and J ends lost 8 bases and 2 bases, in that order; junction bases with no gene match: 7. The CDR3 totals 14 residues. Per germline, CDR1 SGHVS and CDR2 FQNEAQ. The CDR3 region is CASQPGTATDTQYF. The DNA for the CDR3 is TGTGCCAGCCAACCAGGGACAGCCACAGATACGCAGTATTTT.

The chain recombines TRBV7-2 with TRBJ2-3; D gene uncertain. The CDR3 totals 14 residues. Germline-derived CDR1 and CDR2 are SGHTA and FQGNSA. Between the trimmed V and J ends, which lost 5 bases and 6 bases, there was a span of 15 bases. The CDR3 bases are TGTGCCAGCAGCCCCTTTTCGGGCGCGGATACGCAGTATTTT. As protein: CASSPFSGADTQYF.

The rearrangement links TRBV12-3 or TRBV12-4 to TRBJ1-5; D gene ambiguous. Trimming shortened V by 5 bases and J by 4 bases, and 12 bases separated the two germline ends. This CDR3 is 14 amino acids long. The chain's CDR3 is CASSTGPFNQPQHF. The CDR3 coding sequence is TGTGCCAGCAGTACGGGCCCATTTAATCAGCCCCAGCATTTT.

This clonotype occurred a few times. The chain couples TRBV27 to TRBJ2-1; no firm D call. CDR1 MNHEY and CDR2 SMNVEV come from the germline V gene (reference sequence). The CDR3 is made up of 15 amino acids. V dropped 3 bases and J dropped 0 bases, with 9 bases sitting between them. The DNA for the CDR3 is TGTGCCAGCAGTTTTCACTTGAGCTCCTACAATGAGCAGTTCTTC. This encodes CASSFHLSSYNEQFF.

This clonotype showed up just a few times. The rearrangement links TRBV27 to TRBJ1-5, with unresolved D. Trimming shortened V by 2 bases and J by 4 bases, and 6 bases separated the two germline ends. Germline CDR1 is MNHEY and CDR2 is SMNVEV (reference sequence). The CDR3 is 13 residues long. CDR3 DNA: TGTGCCAGCAGTTTAACTAGAAATCAGCCCCAGCATTTT. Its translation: CASSLTRNQPQHF.

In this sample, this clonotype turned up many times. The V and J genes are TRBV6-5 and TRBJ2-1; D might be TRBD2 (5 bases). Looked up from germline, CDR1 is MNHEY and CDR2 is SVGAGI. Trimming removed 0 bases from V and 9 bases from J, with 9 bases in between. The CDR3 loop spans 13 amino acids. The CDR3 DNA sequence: TGTGCCAGCAGTTACTCCGCGGGTATTGAGCAGTTCTTC. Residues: CASSYSAGIEQFF.

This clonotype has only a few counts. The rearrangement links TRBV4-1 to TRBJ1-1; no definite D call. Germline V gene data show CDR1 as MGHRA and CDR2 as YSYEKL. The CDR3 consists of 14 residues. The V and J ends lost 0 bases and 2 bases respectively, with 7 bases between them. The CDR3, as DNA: TGCGCCAGCAGCCAAGAGCCAGCAAACACTGAAGCTTTCTTT. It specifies CASSQEPANTEAFF.